The clone carrying this T cell receptor beta chain was seen at least ten times. The record originates from a study of T cells in Graves' hyperthyroidism and ophthalmopathy. Diagnosing involved the use of clinical symptoms, serum thyroxine and TRAb, thyroid ultrasound and orbital computed tomography. This CDR3 is 14 amino acids long. Germline V gene data show CDR1 as DFQATT and CDR2 as SNEGSKA (reference sequence). With 3 bases clipped from V and 2 bases from J, the junction kept 5 bases outside the gene matches. The investigators amplified TCR beta CDR3 regions from RNA transcripts. The TCR CDR3 was amplified in a first-round RT-PCR using the HTBI primer set. TCRdb fed the multiplex PCR reads into MiXCR, producing one record per CDR3 protein. The sample lists hundreds of thousands of distinct CDR3 sequences, about 19% occurring once.

Sequenced sample: blood. The chain links TRBV20-1 to TRBJ2-7, with 9 nucleotides matching TRBD1. The source is a woman aged 18-30 years with Graves' hyperthyroidism. The CDR3, as DNA: TGCAGTGCTAGTGGGACAGGGAGGACCTACGAGCAGTACTTC. This sequence encodes CSASGTGRTYEQYF.